This T cell receptor (beta chain) was sequenced during a study of early T cells in non-severe SARS-CoV-2 infection. This clonotype turned up a few times. TCRdb re-called the 5' RACE reads through MiXCR, storing one row per CDR3 protein. Of 90,000 to 130,000 distinct CDR3 sequences in the sample, roughly 13% were seen once. This CDR3 contains 21 residues. The TCR sequence derives from an adult who was a healthcare worker with PCR-confirmed SARS-CoV-2 infection or an uninfected control (not recorded which). The genes are TRBV21-1 and TRBJ2-3; the DNA was not compared with TRBD1, the D call given in the table. TRBV21-1 is deemed a pseudogene. Sample: whole blood, taken at baseline. Here the CDR3 reads CASSKARSRVTTFPSTDTQYF. Here the CDR3 DNA reads TGTGCCAGCAGCAAAGCGCGCTCCAGGGTGACAACTTTCCCTAGCACAGATACGCAGTATTTT.